Included here is one T cell receptor (beta chain) sequence, with context. The data belong to a study of blood T cell repertoires in COVID-19. As originally analysed: The authors estimated nucleated cell counts from reference gene primer amplification. The assay was immunoSEQ multiplex PCR, and TCRdb's table has in-frame clones only and misses some. From that table come the V and J calls and clone size; the DNA was used to work out D and trimming. The data show around 58,000 clones, about 90% seen once. This CDR3 has 15 residues. V trimming: 7 bases; J trimming: 6 bases; junction bases outside the gene matches: 7. Germline CDR1 KGHDR, CDR2 SFDVKD.

This receptor was obtained from a man in his fifties or sixties with active COVID-19. This chain joins TRBV24-1 and TRBJ2-3; 12 positions agree with TRBD2. The sample comprised peripheral blood. The CDR3 bases are TGTGCCACCAGAGACTCTAGCGGGAGGGCCGATACGCAGTATTTT. It is translated as CATRDSSGRADTQYF.